These 2 T cell receptor beta chains share one sample of origin, sequenced in a study of shared clonotypes between healthy human individuals. Assay used: immunoSEQ multiplex PCR; TCRdb lists only in-frame clones, some missing. The table has 2,100,000 or so clones, approximately 96% seen once; the top ten hold around 0.13%. The sample was naive CD4+ T cells sorted from blood. Subset defined: CD45RA+ positively selected. These receptors were obtained from a man in his late teens or twenties in good health.

V and J are TRBV29-1 and TRBJ2-3; D remains unclear. The V gene lost 3 bases and the J gene lost 2 bases, with 12 bases spanning the gap. CDR3 length: 14 residues. Looked up from germline, CDR1 is SQVTM and CDR2 is ANQGSEA. The CDR3, as DNA: TGCAGCGTTGACGTTAGAGAATTCACAGATACGCAGTATTTT. It codes for CSVDVREFTDTQYF.

The rearrangement uses TRBV19 and TRBJ1-1, with a possible D match to TRBD1 (6 bases). This CDR3 comprises 14 residues. Trimming removed 3 bases at V and 5 bases at J, with 13 bases between. Germline-derived CDR1 and CDR2 are LNHDA and SQIVND (reference sequence). This CDR3 reads CASSIRGGGTEAFF. The CDR3 DNA follows: TGTGCCAGTAGTATCCGAGGGGGAGGTACTGAAGCTTTCTTT.